The 13 T cell receptor beta chains reported below all come from one sample, sequenced in a study of CXCR3-negative and CXCR3-positive naive CD8 T cells. The study, taken as a whole, reports: Hydrophobicity was higher for TRB CDR3s found in CXCR3-positive naive cells than in CXCR3-negative naive cells.

Their recognized antigens are unknown. Carrying UMI labels, the TRB cDNA libraries were prepared through 5' RACE. TCRdb re-called the 5' RACE reads, yielding one record per CDR3 amino acid sequence without DNA. This sample's table reports about 84,000 distinct CDR3 sequences. The source material was naive CXCR3+ CD8+ T cells from blood. Indicated subset: CD45RO-CCR7+CD27+CD95- naive CD8+ T cells expressing CXCR3 (TNR3+). These receptors all come from a human donor in good health. Some clones in this sample may be carry-over from other donors' samples.

The chain joins TRBV20-1 to TRBJ1-2. The CDR3 consists of 13 residues. Per the germline V gene, CDR1 is DFQATT and CDR2 is SNEGSKA (reference sequence). CDR3: CSARGGTNYGYTF.

The chain has TRBV6-5 and TRBJ2-1; lacking DNA, the TRBD1 call made by TCRdb goes unchecked. This CDR3 has 15 amino acids. The germline V gene has CDR1 MNHEY and CDR2 SVGAGI. CDR3 loop: CASSHQVGALNEQFF.

This CDR3 is CASGQSSYEQYF. This chain links TRBV25-1 with TRBJ2-7; the D gene TCRdb calls, TRBD1, cannot be checked with no DNA. The CDR3 runs 12 residues. Per germline, CDR1 MGHDK and CDR2 SYGVNS.

This chain joins TRBV15 and TRBJ2-1. This CDR3 is 14 amino acids long. CDR1 and CDR2 from the germline V gene are LNHNV and YYDKDF (reference sequence). CDR3 loop: CATSRVDSYNEQFF.

The chain recombines TRBV6-5 with TRBJ2-5. The CDR3 runs to 16 residues. Germline V gene data show CDR1 as MNHEY and CDR2 as SVGAGI. CDR3: CASSYSISRIGETQYF.

V and J are TRBV5-1 and TRBJ2-1. Germline CDR1 reads SGHRS; CDR2 reads YFSETQ. The CDR3 sequence is 12 residues long. The CDR3: CASSLAPNEQFF.

This chain links TRBV6-5 with TRBJ2-7. Germline values: CDR1 MNHEY, CDR2 SVGAGI. There are 13 residues in the CDR3. CDR3 amino acids: CASSLFVGNEQYF.

This chain uses TRBV6-2 or TRBV6-3 with TRBJ2-1; TCRdb reports TRBD1, a call that lacks DNA to check it against. The CDR3 is 14 residues long. Germline V gives CDR1 MNHEY, CDR2 SVGEGT. CDR3 region: CASSYGGREDEQFF.

The rearrangement joins TRBV7-2 to TRBJ2-7; TCRdb gives TRBD2 as the D gene, but with no DNA this cannot be confirmed. The CDR3 sequence is 13 residues long. CDR1 is SGHTA, CDR2 FQGNSA, per germline. The CDR3 region is CASSAGNGYEQYF.

The chain recombines TRBV3-1 with TRBJ1-5. Germline V gene lookup returns CDR1 LGHDT and CDR2 YNNKEL (reference sequence). The CDR3 has 15 amino acids. CDR3 protein: CASSQNSQGNQPQHF. Supplemented by reference TRBV3-1 and TRBJ1-5, the full variable domain reads DTAVSQTPKYLVTQMGNDKSIKCEQNLGHDTMYWYKQDSKKFLKIMFSYNNKELIINETVPNRFSPKSPDKAHLNLHINSLELGDSAVYFCASSQNSQGNQPQHFGDGTRLSIL.

The chain carries TRBV29-1 and TRBJ2-2; TCRdb's D call of TRBD1 is untestable without DNA. Germline V gene data show CDR1 as SQVTM and CDR2 as ANQGSEA. CDR3 length: 13 residues. The CDR3: CSVENQGTGELFF.

The CDR3 region is CASSKGQGNGELFF. The gene calls are TRBV2 and TRBJ2-2; TCRdb lists TRBD1, though no DNA is available to test this call. The CDR3 length is 14 residues. The germline CDR1 and CDR2 sequences are SNHLY and FYNNEI.

The chain is built from TRBV7-9 and TRBJ2-5. Germline V gives CDR1 SEHNR, CDR2 FQNEAQ (reference sequence). This CDR3 is 16 amino acids long. CDR3 residues: CASSLRTDGSEKTQYF. Full variable domain (missing parts from reference TRBV7-9 and TRBJ2-5): DTGVSQNPRHKITKRGQNVTFRCDPISEHNRLYWYRQTLGQGPEFLTYFQNEAQLEKSRLLSDRFSAERPKGSFSTLEIQRTEQGDSAMYLCASSLRTDGSEKTQYFGPGTRLLVL.